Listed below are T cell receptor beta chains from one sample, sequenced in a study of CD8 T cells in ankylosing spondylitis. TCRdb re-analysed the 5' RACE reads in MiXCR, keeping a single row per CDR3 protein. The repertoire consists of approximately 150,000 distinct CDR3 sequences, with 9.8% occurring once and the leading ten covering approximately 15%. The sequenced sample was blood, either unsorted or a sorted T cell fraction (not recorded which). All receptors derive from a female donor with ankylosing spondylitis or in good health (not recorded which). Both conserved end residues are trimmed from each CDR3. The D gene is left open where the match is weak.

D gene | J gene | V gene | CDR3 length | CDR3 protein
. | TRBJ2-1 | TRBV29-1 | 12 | SVFSGYTHNEQF
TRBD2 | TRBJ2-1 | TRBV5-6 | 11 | ASSPGLAGPQF
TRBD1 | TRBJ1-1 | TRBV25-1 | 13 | ASSPAPGGSPEAF
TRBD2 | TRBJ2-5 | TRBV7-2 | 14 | ASSSAGTSSRETQY
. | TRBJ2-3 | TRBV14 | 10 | ASSHAGDTQY
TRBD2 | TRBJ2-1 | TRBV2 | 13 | ASSDETLAGTEQF
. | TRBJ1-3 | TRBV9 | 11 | ASSADFGNTIY
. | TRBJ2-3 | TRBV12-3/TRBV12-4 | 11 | ASRGGTPDTQY
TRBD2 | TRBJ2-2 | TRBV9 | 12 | ASSLAGGRGELF
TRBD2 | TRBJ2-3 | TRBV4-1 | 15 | ASSPLGAGGSTDTQY
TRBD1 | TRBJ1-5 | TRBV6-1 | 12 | ASSTQGLGQPQH
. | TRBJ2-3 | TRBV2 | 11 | ASEEVTTDTQY
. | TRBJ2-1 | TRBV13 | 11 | ASSPRSVDEQF
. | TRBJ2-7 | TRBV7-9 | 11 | ASSPETSNEQY
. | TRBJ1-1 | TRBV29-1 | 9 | SVRLNTEAF
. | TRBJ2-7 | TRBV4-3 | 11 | ASSPEGSYEQY
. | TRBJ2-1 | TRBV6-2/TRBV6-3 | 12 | ASRTGDPYNEQF
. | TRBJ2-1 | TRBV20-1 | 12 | STNPTSSYNEQF
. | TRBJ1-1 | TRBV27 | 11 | ASSFSMNTEAF
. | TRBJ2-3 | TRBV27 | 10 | ASTLDGYTQY
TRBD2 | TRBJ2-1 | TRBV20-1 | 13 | SAWEGGSSYNEQF
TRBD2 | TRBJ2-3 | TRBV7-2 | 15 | ASSLAPAGSRADTQY
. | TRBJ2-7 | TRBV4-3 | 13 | ASSQGGGDTYEQY
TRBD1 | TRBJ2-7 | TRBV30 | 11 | AYDRVGSYEQY